This is a list of T cell receptor beta chains from one sample in a study of regulatory T cells in long-lasting Graves disease. TCRdb fed the multiplex PCR reads into MiXCR, producing one record per CDR3 protein. The sample consists of about 370,000 distinct CDR3 sequences, roughly a sixth of them appearing once. The sample consisted of peripheral blood mononuclear cells (PBMCs), taken at new diagnosis, from a patient treated with antithyroid drugs. These receptors were taken from a female donor with Graves disease. CDR3s include the opening cysteine and the closing phenylalanine or tryptophan. Fields, in order: D gene, V gene, clone size, J gene, CDR3 protein, CDR3 DNA. A D gene is named only where the DNA matches it firmly. Clone size is shown for a subset of rows, as once, few, many or a class of expanded clone.

.,TRBV7-2,many,TRBJ2-5,CASTPGEETQYF,TGTGCCAGCACGCCGGGGGAAGAGACCCAGTACTTC
.,TRBV27,many,TRBJ1-2,CASSSTHKGPYGYTF,TGTGCCAGCAGTTCCACTCACAAGGGGCCCTATGGCTACACCTTC
.,TRBV5-1,many,TRBJ1-1,CASSLEGGYTEAFF,TGTGCCAGCAGCTTAGAGGGAGGGTACACTGAAGCTTTCTTT
.,TRBV28,.,TRBJ1-2,CASRPQRRGGYTF,TGTGCCAGCAGACCCCAGAGGAGGGGTGGCTACACCTTC
TRBD1,TRBV5-1,many,TRBJ1-1,CATSQGGSNTEAFF,TGCGCCACTTCCCAGGGGGGATCGAACACTGAAGCTTTCTTT
.,TRBV27,.,TRBJ1-2,CASSPLENYGYTF,TGTGCCAGCAGTCCTCTGGAGAACTATGGCTACACCTTC
.,TRBV6-1,many,TRBJ2-3,CASSPVGLAPSTDTQYF,TGTGCCAGCAGCCCCGTTGGGCTAGCGCCGAGCACAGATACGCAGTATTTT
.,TRBV5-1,many,TRBJ2-3,CASSLESGRTDTQYF,TGCGCCAGCAGCTTGGAGTCGGGGCGCACAGATACGCAGTATTTT
.,TRBV20-1,.,TRBJ1-6,CSARDGRSSYNSPLHF,TGCAGTGCTAGAGATGGCAGGAGCTCCTATAATTCACCCCTCCACTTT
.,TRBV18,many,TRBJ2-3,CASSSLSTDTQYF,TGTGCCAGCTCATCTCTAAGCACAGATACGCAGTATTTT
TRBD1,TRBV9,many,TRBJ1-4,CASSVTGGNEKLFF,TGTGCCAGCAGCGTGACAGGGGGGAATGAAAAACTGTTTTTT
.,TRBV5-1,.,TRBJ1-1,CASSLGSGKAFF,TGCGCCAGCAGCTTGGGTTCAGGAAAAGCTTTCTTT
.,TRBV3-1,few,TRBJ2-3,CASSPVGVSDTQYF,TGTGCCAGCAGCCCAGTGGGAGTCTCAGATACGCAGTATTTT
.,TRBV9,many,TRBJ2-7,CASSVGAGSYEQYF,TGTGCCAGCAGCGTAGGGGCAGGCTCCTACGAGCAGTACTTC
.,TRBV28,few,TRBJ2-3,CASSFRDGTDTQYF,TGTGCCAGCAGTTTTCGGGACGGCACAGATACGCAGTATTTT
.,TRBV11-2,.,TRBJ1-4,CASSLGGVAGKLFF,TGTGCCAGCAGCTTGGGAGGGGTCGCCGGAAAACTGTTTTTT
TRBD1,TRBV6-1,many,TRBJ1-1,CASSDPRGQVNTEAFF,TGTGCCAGCAGCGACCCCCGGGGACAGGTGAACACTGAAGCTTTCTTT
TRBD2,TRBV12-3/TRBV12-4,many,TRBJ2-1,CASRPGTSGSSYNEQFF,TGTGCCAGCAGACCCGGGACTAGCGGAAGCTCCTACAATGAGCAGTTCTTC
.,TRBV27,many,TRBJ2-7,CASSPSVFYEQYF,TGTGCCAGCAGTCCCTCGGTTTTCTACGAGCAGTACTTC
.,TRBV29-1,many,TRBJ1-1,CSVGRTTEAFF,TGCAGCGTCGGCAGGACGACTGAAGCTTTCTTT